The rows below give T cell receptor beta chains drawn from one sample of a study of CD8 T cells in Susac syndrome. From the immunoSEQ multiplex PCR reads, TCRdb called clonotypes with MiXCR, one entry per CDR3 protein. The table has tens of thousands of distinct CDR3 sequences, 94% seen once. Sequences were obtained from CD8+ T cells from PBMCs. All receptors derive from a human donor with Susac syndrome. Each CDR3 is given with its conserved first and last residue. A D gene is named only where the DNA matches it firmly. The size field is filled for only some rows; it gives once, few, many or a size class.

>-|TRBJ1-1|TRBV9|-
TGTGCCAGCGGGGACCCCCGGGGCTCTCTGAACACTGAAGCTTTCTTT
CASGDPRGSLNTEAFF
>-|TRBJ2-7|TRBV7-9|once
TGTGCCAGCCTTACACAGAGCTCCTACGAGCAGTACTTC
CASLTQSSYEQYF
>-|TRBJ1-2|TRBV29-1|-
TGCAGCGTTACCCGGGACTATGGCTACACCTTC
CSVTRDYGYTF
>TRBD2|TRBJ2-7|TRBV7-8|-
TGTGCCAGCAGCCAAAGGACTAGCGGGATCTACGAGCAGTACTTC
CASSQRTSGIYEQYF
>-|TRBJ2-1|TRBV7-2|-
TGTGCCAGCAGCTTAGATCTTTTGGGGAGAGAGCAGTTCTTC
CASSLDLLGREQFF
>TRBD2|TRBJ2-7|TRBV3-1|-
TGTGCCAGCAGCCAAGATGCGGGACTAGCCGGATACGAGCAGTACTTC
CASSQDAGLAGYEQYF
>-|TRBJ2-3|TRBV5-1|-
TGCGCCAGCAGCTGGACCCCAGCTCCAGATACGCAGTATTTT
CASSWTPAPDTQYF
>TRBD2|TRBJ2-7|TRBV2|-
TGTGCCAGCAGTAGCCTTAGCGGGACATACGAGCAGTACTTC
CASSSLSGTYEQYF
>-|TRBJ1-5|TRBV30|-
TGTGCCTGGGCGAGTAGCAATCAGCCCCAGCATTTT
CAWASSNQPQHF
>-|TRBJ2-5|TRBV7-9|-
TGTGCCAGCAGCCCCGAGGTTCGAGAGACCCAGTACTTC
CASSPEVRETQYF
>-|TRBJ1-5|TRBV20-1|-
TGCAGTGCTAGTGGGGGCCCGGCGGCAATCAGCCCCCAGCATTTT
CSASGGPAAISPQHF
>-|TRBJ1-1|TRBV14|-
TGTGCCAGCAGCCAAAAGGGAACCCCGTTTTTCACTGAAGCTTTCTTT
CASSQKGTPFFTEAFF
>-|TRBJ1-2|TRBV29-1|-
TGCAGCGTGCTACCGACAGGCCAATATGGCTACACCTTC
CSVLPTGQYGYTF
>TRBD1|TRBJ1-4|TRBV3-1|once
TGTGCCAGCAGCCTTACAGGGGGAACTAATGAAAAACTGTTTTTT
CASSLTGGTNEKLFF
>TRBD1|TRBJ1-4|TRBV12-3/TRBV12-4|-
TGTGCCAGCAGTTCAACAGGGGACTATGAAAAACTGTTTTTT
CASSSTGDYEKLFF
>TRBD2|TRBJ2-3|TRBV7-2|-
TGTGCCAGCAGCTCCTCACCACTAGCGGGAGTTGATATAGATACGCAGTATTTT
CASSSSPLAGVDIDTQYF
>TRBD2|TRBJ2-3|TRBV20-1|-
TGCAGTGCTAGAGATAAAGGGACTAGCGGGAGGGCCAACCCGGGAGATACGCAGTATTTT
CSARDKGTSGRANPGDTQYF
>TRBD2|TRBJ2-7|TRBV6-1|-
TGTGCCAGCAGCCCTCTGTCGACTAGCGAGTCCTACGAGCAGTACTTC
CASSPLSTSESYEQYF
>-|TRBJ2-7|TRBV9|-
TGTGCCAGCAGCGTAGGTTTTGGACCAACCTACGAGCAGTACTTC
CASSVGFGPTYEQYF
>-|TRBJ2-1|TRBV5-6|-
TGTGCCAGCAGCTTGGTAGGGAAAATGCTCTTC
CASSLVGKMLF
>-|TRBJ1-5|TRBV29-1|-
TGCAGCGTTGGGACACCCAATCAGCCCCAGCATTTT
CSVGTPNQPQHF
>TRBD2|TRBJ2-3|TRBV20-1|-
TGCAGCCATGACGCCGGGACTAGCAGATCAGATACGCAGTATTTT
CSHDAGTSRSDTQYF
>TRBD1|TRBJ2-7|TRBV19|-
TGTGCCAGTAGTAGGGGGCCCGGGACAGAAATAAACGAGCAGTACTTC
CASSRGPGTEINEQYF
>TRBD2|TRBJ2-1|TRBV27|once
TGTGCCAGCAGTTTATCTAGCGGGAGGGCCACTGAGCAGTTCTTC
CASSLSSGRATEQFF
>-|TRBJ2-1|TRBV20-1|-
TGCAGTGCCCTAGACGGGGCTCACAATGAGCAGTTCTTC
CSALDGAHNEQFF
>-|TRBJ2-1|TRBV24-1|-
TGTGCCACCAGTGTGGGGGAGTTCAATGAGCAGTTCTTC
CATSVGEFNEQFF
>-|TRBJ2-2|TRBV7-2|-
TGTGCCAGCAGCTTAGTCCCCCTCGAAACGAACACCGGGGAGCTGTTTTTT
CASSLVPLETNTGELFF
>-|TRBJ2-1|TRBV20-1|-
TGCAGTGCTAGAGACCCGGCCTCGCCCGGGTACAATGAGCAGTTCTTC
CSARDPASPGYNEQFF
>TRBD1|TRBJ1-1|TRBV5-1|once
TGCGCCAGCAGCTTGGATACAGGGGCATCTGAAGCTTTCTTT
CASSLDTGASEAFF
>-|TRBJ2-1|TRBV2|-
TGTGCCAGCAGTGAATGGGCCCACAATGAGCAGTTCTTC
CASSEWAHNEQFF
>TRBD2|TRBJ2-2|TRBV24-1|-
TGTGCCACCAGTGAACCCGGACTAGCGGGAGTCGAAGGGGAGCTGTTTTTT
CATSEPGLAGVEGELFF
>-|TRBJ2-7|TRBV9|-
TGTGCCAGCAGCCCGGCGGTATTTTCCGAGCAGTACTTC
CASSPAVFSEQYF
>TRBD2|TRBJ2-1|TRBV7-3|-
TGTGCCAGCAGCTCAGGGATGACTAGCGGGACCCTACACAATGAGCAGTTCTTC
CASSSGMTSGTLHNEQFF
>TRBD1|TRBJ2-1|TRBV27|-
TGTGCCAGCAGTTTAGGGACAGGGAGCGCTAGCTCCTACAATGAGCAGTTCTTC
CASSLGTGSASSYNEQFF
>-|TRBJ2-2|TRBV3-1|-
TGTGCCAGCAGCCAAGAGACCCATCCCGGGGAGCTGTTTTTT
CASSQETHPGELFF
>TRBD2|TRBJ2-5|TRBV20-1|-
TGCAGTTTTAGCGGGGGGGACTCTGGGACCCAGTACTTC
CSFSGGDSGTQYF
>TRBD2|TRBJ2-3|TRBV20-1|-
TGCAGTGCCGTGACTAGCGGGAGGGCGTCAGATACGCAGTATTTT
CSAVTSGRASDTQYF
>-|TRBJ1-1|TRBV6-2/TRBV6-3|-
TGTGCCAGCGAAGTTTCGGAGGCGCATGTAACTGAAGCTTTCTTT
CASEVSEAHVTEAFF
>-|TRBJ2-1|TRBV12-3/TRBV12-4|-
TGTGCCAGCACGGCGGGGGCAGGGGAGCAGTTCTTC
CASTAGAGEQFF
>-|TRBJ1-1|TRBV6-5|-
TGTGCCAGCAGTTACTCTGAGGGGACTGAAGCTTTCTTT
CASSYSEGTEAFF
>-|TRBJ2-3|TRBV29-1|-
TGCAGCGTTGGAGGGATTGGCGATACGCAGTATTTT
CSVGGIGDTQYF
>-|TRBJ2-5|TRBV25-1|-
TGTGCCAGCAGCCGATCGGCCTTGGCTAGCGTCCAAGAGACCCAGTACTTC
CASSRSALASVQETQYF
>TRBD2|TRBJ2-1|TRBV7-2|-
TGTGCCAGCAGAAGGCAGCGGGGGGCCGCCTCCTACAATGAGCAGTTCTTC
CASRRQRGAASYNEQFF
>-|TRBJ1-1|TRBV25-1|-
TGTGCCAGCAGGTTGCAGCGGAACACTGAAGCTTTCTTT
CASRLQRNTEAFF
>-|TRBJ2-1|TRBV4-3|once
TGCGCCAGCAGCCAAGATAGGGAGATCGATGAGCAGTTCTTC
CASSQDREIDEQFF
>-|TRBJ2-1|TRBV25-1|-
TGTGCCAGTTCTTCCTGGGGGGCAGGGTACAATGAGCAGTTCTTC
CASSSWGAGYNEQFF
>-|TRBJ1-1|TRBV20-1|-
TGCAGTGCACGGGTAGTCGACACTGAAGCTTTCTTT
CSARVVDTEAFF
>-|TRBJ2-5|TRBV9|-
TGTGCCAGCAGCGTAGCAACCCCAGGAGATTATGTATCGGAGACCCAGTACTTC
CASSVATPGDYVSETQYF
>-|TRBJ1-2|TRBV6-5|once
TGTGCCAGCAAGGGCAGGGACGTTTATGGCTACACCTTC
CASKGRDVYGYTF
>TRBD2|TRBJ2-2|TRBV24-1|-
TGTGCCACCAGTGACCGGACTAGCCTAGGCGGGGAGCTGTTTTTT
CATSDRTSLGGELFF
>TRBD1|TRBJ2-5|TRBV20-1|-
TGCAGTGCAACAGGGGTTCGGGAGACCCAGTACTTC
CSATGVRETQYF
>TRBD1|TRBJ2-5|TRBV29-1|-
TGCAGCGTCGCGCCGCTCGGGACAGGGTTGGAGACCCAGTACTTC
CSVAPLGTGLETQYF
>-|TRBJ1-3|TRBV20-1|-
TGCAGTGCTAGAATCAGAAACACCATATATTTT
CSARIRNTIYF
>-|TRBJ1-4|TRBV7-9|-
TGTGCCAGCAGCGACGGGACTTATGAAAAACTGTTTTTT
CASSDGTYEKLFF
>-|TRBJ2-7|TRBV9|once
TGTGCCAGCAGCGTAGATGCGACTAGCTCCTACGAGCAGTACTTC
CASSVDATSSYEQYF
>-|TRBJ2-7|TRBV7-2|-
TGTGCCAGCAGCTTTCTGGGGGTAGGCTACGAGCAGTACTTC
CASSFLGVGYEQYF
>TRBD1|TRBJ2-3|TRBV7-8|once
TGTGCCAGCAGTTCCGGGACAGGGTTTCCCGATACGCAGTATTTT
CASSSGTGFPDTQYF